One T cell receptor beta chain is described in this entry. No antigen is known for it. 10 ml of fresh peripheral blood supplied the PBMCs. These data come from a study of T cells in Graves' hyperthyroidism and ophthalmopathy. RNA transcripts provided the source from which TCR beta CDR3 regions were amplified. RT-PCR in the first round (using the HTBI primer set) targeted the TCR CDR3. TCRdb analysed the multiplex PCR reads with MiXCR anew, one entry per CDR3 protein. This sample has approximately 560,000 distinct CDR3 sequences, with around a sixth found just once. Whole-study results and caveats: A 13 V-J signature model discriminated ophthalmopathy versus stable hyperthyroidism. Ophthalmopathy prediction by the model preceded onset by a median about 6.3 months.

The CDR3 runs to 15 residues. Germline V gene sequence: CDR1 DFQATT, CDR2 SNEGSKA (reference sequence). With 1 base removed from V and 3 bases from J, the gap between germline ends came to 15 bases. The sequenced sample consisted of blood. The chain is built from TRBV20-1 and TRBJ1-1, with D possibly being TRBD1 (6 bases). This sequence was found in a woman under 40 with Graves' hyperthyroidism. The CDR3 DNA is TGCAGTGCTAGAGGGGGGGCAGGGTCGGACACTGAAGCTTTCTTT. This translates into CSARGGAGSDTEAFF.